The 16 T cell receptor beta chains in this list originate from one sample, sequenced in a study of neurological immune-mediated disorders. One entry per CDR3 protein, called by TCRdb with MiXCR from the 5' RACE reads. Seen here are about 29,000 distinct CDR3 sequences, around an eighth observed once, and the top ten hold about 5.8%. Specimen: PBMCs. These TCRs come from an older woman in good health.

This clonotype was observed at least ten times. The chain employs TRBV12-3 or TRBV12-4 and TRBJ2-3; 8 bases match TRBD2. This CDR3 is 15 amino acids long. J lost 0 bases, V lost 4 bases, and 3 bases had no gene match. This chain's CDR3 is CASSSQRGSTDTQYF. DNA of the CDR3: TGTGCCAGCAGTTCACAGCGGGGGAGCACAGATACGCAGTATTTT.

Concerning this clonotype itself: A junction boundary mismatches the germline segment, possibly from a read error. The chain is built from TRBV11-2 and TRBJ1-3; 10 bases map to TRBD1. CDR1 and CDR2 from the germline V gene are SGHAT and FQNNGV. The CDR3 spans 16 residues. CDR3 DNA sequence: TGTGCCAACAGCCTGTGGACAGGGGGGGCTGGAAACACCATATATTTT. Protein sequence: CANSLWTGGAGNTIYF.

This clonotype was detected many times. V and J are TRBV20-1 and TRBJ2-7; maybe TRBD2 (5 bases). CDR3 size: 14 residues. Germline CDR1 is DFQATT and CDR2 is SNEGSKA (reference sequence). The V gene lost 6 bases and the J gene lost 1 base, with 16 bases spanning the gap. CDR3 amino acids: CSANYEGGSYEQYF. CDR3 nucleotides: TGCAGTGCCAATTACGAGGGCGGATCCTACGAGCAGTACTTC.

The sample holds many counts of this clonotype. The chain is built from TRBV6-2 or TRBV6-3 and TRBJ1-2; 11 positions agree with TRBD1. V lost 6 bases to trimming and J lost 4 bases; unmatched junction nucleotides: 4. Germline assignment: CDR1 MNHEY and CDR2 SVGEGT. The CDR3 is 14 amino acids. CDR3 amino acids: CASSKGQGAYGYTF. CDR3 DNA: TGTGCCAGCAGCAAAGGACAGGGGGCCTATGGCTACACCTTC.

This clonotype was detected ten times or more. CDR3 sequence reads: CSGGDYAYEQYF. The CDR3 nucleotides are TGCAGCGGGGGGGACTACGCCTACGAGCAGTACTTC. The gene calls are TRBV29-1 and TRBJ2-7; the match to TRBD2 covers 7 bases. V shed 7 bases, J shed 2 bases, and the junction held 5 bases outside the gene matches. CDR1 SQVTM and CDR2 ANQGSEA come from the germline V gene. The CDR3 sequence is 12 residues long.

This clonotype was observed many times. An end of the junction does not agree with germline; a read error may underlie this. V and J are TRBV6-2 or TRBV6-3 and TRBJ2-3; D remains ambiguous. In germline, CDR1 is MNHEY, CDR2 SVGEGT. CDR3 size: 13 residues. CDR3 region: CVSSQSDTDTQYF. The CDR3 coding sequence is TGTGTCAGCAGTCAATCAGACACAGATACGCAGTATTTT.

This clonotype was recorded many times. The CDR3, as DNA: TGCAGTGCTAGGGACAGGGTGAACACTGAAGCTTTCTTT. Amino acids: CSARDRVNTEAFF. The chain links TRBV20-1 to TRBJ1-1; 8 bases fit TRBD1. Germline values: CDR1 DFQATT, CDR2 SNEGSKA (reference sequence). V dropped 3 bases and J dropped 0; count of bases not matched to a gene: 0. The CDR3 contains 13 residues.

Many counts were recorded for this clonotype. CDR3 coding DNA: TGTGCCAGCAGTTACGGGGGACAGGGGGATCACGAGCAGTACTTC. It encodes CASSYGGQGDHEQYF. V is TRBV6-6 and J is TRBJ2-7; 11 bases align to TRBD1. Per the germline V gene, CDR1 is MNHNY and CDR2 is SVGAGI (reference sequence). This CDR3 is 15 amino acids long. J lost 5 bases, V lost 2 bases, and 5 bases had no gene match.

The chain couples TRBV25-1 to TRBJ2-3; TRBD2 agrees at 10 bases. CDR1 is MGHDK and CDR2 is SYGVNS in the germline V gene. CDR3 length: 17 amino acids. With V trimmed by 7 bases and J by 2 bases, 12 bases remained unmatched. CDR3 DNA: TGTGCCAGCATTGGATACTCTAGCGGGGGATCCACAGATACGCAGTATTTT. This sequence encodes CASIGYSSGGSTDTQYF.

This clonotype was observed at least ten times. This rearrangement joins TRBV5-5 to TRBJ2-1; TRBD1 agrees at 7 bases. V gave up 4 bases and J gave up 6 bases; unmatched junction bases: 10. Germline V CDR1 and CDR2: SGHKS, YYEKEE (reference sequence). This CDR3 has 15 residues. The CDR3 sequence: CASSKLGGVSNEQFF. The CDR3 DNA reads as TGTGCCAGCAGCAAGCTAGGGGGCGTTTCCAATGAGCAGTTCTTC.

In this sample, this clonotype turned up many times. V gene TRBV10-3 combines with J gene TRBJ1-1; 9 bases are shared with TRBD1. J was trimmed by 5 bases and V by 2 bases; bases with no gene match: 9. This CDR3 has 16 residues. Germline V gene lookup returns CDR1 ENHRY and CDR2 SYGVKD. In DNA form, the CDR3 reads TGTGCCATCAGTGAGATGGGAAACAGGGGGCGGACTGAAGCTTTCTTT. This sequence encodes CAISEMGNRGRTEAFF.

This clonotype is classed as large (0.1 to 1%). The CDR3 region has the DNA TGTGCCAGCAGTCCTGGATCTGGCTACACCTTC. The encoded protein is CASSPGSGYTF. The chain is built from TRBV12-3 or TRBV12-4 and TRBJ1-2, with D uncertain. The CDR3 runs to 11 residues. V dropped 5 bases and J dropped 7 bases, with 8 bases sitting between them.

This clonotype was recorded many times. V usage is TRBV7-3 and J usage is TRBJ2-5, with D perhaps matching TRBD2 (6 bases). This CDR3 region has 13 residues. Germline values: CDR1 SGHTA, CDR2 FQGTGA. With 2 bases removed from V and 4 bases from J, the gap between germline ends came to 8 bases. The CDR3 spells CASSLGGLETQYF. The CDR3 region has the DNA TGTGCCAGCAGCTTAGGGGGACTAGAGACCCAGTACTTC.

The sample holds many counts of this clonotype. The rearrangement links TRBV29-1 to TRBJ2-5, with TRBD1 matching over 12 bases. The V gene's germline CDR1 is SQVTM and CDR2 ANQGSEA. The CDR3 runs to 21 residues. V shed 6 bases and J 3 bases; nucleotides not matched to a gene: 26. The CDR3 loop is CSVPGTGGVDERRRVKETQYF. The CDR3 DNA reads TGCAGCGTGCCTGGGACAGGGGGCGTGGACGAACGGAGGAGGGTTAAAGAGACCCAGTACTTC.

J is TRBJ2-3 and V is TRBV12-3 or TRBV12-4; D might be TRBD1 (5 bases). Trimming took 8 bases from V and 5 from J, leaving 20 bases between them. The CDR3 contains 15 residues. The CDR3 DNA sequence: TGTGCCAGCTGGTTATCACAGGAGCGTGGAGATACGCAGTATTTT. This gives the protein CASWLSQERGDTQYF.

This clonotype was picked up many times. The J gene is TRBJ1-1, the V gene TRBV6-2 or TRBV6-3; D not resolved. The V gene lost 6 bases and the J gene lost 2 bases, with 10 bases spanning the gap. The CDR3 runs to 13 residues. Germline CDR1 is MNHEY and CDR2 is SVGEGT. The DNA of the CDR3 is TGTGCCAGCAGACGGTGGCCCAACACTGAAGCTTTCTTT. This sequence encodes CASRRWPNTEAFF.